These T cell receptor beta chains were read from a single sample in a study of cytomegalovirus exposure and HLA in healthy donors. Only in-frame clones appear in the TCRdb table, and some are missing; sequencing was by immunoSEQ multiplex PCR. Altogether 160,000 or so clones are present, 70% to 90% being singletons, with the ten largest covering approximately 2.4%. The specimen sequenced was PBMCs. These TCRs come from a man aged 30-40 years in good health and CMV-seropositive. The CDR3 runs from the conserved cysteine through the conserved F or W. The D gene is left open where the match is weak. Clone size is not always given. Where it is, it says once, few, many or a class for expanded clones.

>TRBJ2-1|TRBV27|-|TRBD2
TGTGCCAGCTGTAGCGGGGGGCTTTACAATGAGCAGTTCTTC
CASCSGGLYNEQFF
>TRBJ1-1|TRBV7-9|-|-
TGTGCCAGCAGCTTAAGGGGAGGGTCGAACACTGAAGCTTTCTTT
CASSLRGGSNTEAFF
>TRBJ1-4|TRBV4-3|-|TRBD1
TGCGCCAGCAGCCAAGATGGGCTGTCGGGACAGGGAGGCGAAAAACTGTTTTTT
CASSQDGLSGQGGEKLFF
>TRBJ2-7|TRBV4-1|-|TRBD1
TGCGCCAGCAGCTCTCCGGGACAGGGTTACTACGAGCAGTACTTC
CASSSPGQGYYEQYF
>TRBJ2-6|TRBV27|-|-
TGTGCCAGCAGTTACGGGTCGGGGGGCGATAGCCTCTCTGGGGCCAACGTCCTGACTTTC
CASSYGSGGDSLSGANVLTF
>TRBJ2-2|TRBV27|-|TRBD1
TGTGCCAGCAGTTTAGGGACAGTTCTTAACACCGGGGAGCTGTTTTTT
CASSLGTVLNTGELFF
>TRBJ1-1|TRBV5-5|-|-
TGTGCCAGCACTTATGGGCCGAAGAACACTGAAGCTTTCTTT
CASTYGPKNTEAFF
>TRBJ1-1|TRBV6-5|-|TRBD1
TGTGCCAGCAGTTTACGACAGGGGCATGAAGCTTTCTTT
CASSLRQGHEAFF
>TRBJ1-1|TRBV30|-|-
TGTGCCTGGAGTTCAGGAAGTCTGACTGAAGCTTTCTTT
CAWSSGSLTEAFF
>TRBJ2-7|TRBV11-2|-|TRBD1
TGTGCCAGCAGCCGGGACAGGGGGCGCGACTACGAGCAGTACTTC
CASSRDRGRDYEQYF
>TRBJ2-5|TRBV13|-|-
TGTGCCAGCAGCAACAGGGAGCGAGAGACCCAGTACTTC
CASSNRERETQYF
>TRBJ2-7|TRBV9|once|TRBD1
TGTGCCAGCAGCGCCGGGACAGGGGGTTACGAGCAGTACTTC
CASSAGTGGYEQYF
>TRBJ2-5|TRBV14|-|-
TGTGCCAGCAGCCAAGGGGGGCGCGGTACGACCCAGTACTTC
CASSQGGRGTTQYF
>TRBJ1-2|TRBV6-6|-|TRBD1
TGTGCCAGCAGTTACTCGGGACAGCCCTATGGCTACACCTTC
CASSYSGQPYGYTF
>TRBJ2-7|TRBV7-9|-|TRBD2
TGTGCCAGCAGCCCGCGGGGGGGAAGCTACGAGCAGTACTTC
CASSPRGGSYEQYF
>TRBJ1-4|TRBV18|once|TRBD1
TGTGCCAGCTCGGGTGACAGGGTTAATGAAAAACTGTTTTTT
CASSGDRVNEKLFF
>TRBJ1-3|TRBV27|-|-
TGTGCCAGCAGTCTCAACGGGGAGAGCTCTGGAAACACCATATATTTT
CASSLNGESSGNTIYF
>TRBJ2-2|TRBV27|-|-
TGTGCCAGCAGTTTGGGCGCCACCGGGGAGCTGTTTTTT
CASSLGATGELFF
>TRBJ2-1|TRBV9|few|-
TGTGCCAGCAGCGCCAGACTCGACAGCACAGTCTCCAATGAGCAGTTCTTC
CASSARLDSTVSNEQFF
>TRBJ2-7|TRBV29-1|-|TRBD2
TGCAGCGTTGCTAGCGGAGATTACGAGCAGTACTTC
CSVASGDYEQYF
>TRBJ1-1|TRBV1|-|-
TGCACCAGCAGCCAAGATCCGACCGGACAGGATGCTTTCTTT
CTSSQDPTGQDAFF
>TRBJ1-1|TRBV30|-|-
TGTGCCTGGAGTGAAAGGGGGAGGAACACTGAAGCTTTCTTT
CAWSERGRNTEAFF
>TRBJ2-3|TRBV5-4|-|-
TGTGCCAGCAGCCTTCCGGGAACCATAGATACGCAGTATTTT
CASSLPGTIDTQYF
>TRBJ2-3|TRBV6-6|-|TRBD1
TGTGCCAGCAGTTATAACAGGGGCATCGGGGATACGCAGTATTTT
CASSYNRGIGDTQYF
>TRBJ2-1|TRBV9|-|-
TGTGCCAGCAGCGAGACTAGTTTCTCCTACAATGAGCAGTTCTTC
CASSETSFSYNEQFF
>TRBJ2-7|TRBV7-9|-|TRBD1
TGTGCCAGCAGCTTAGGGGGACAGGGGGCCTACGAGCAGTACTTC
CASSLGGQGAYEQYF
>TRBJ1-2|TRBV5-4|-|-
TGTGCCAGCAGCTTGTACTCCTTCCAGGGGAGCAATGGCTACACCTTC
CASSLYSFQGSNGYTF
>TRBJ1-5|TRBV4-3|-|TRBD1
TGCGCCAGCAGCGCGGACGGGACAGGGCGCCAGCCCCAGCATTTT
CASSADGTGRQPQHF
>TRBJ1-4|TRBV5-1|-|TRBD1
TGCGCCAGCAGCACGGACAGGGGTGGTGAAAAACTGTTTTTT
CASSTDRGGEKLFF
>TRBJ1-1|TRBV19|-|TRBD1
TGTGCCAGTAGTCGATGGACAGGGGCTTACACTGAAGCTTTCTTT
CASSRWTGAYTEAFF
>TRBJ1-3|TRBV19|-|-
TGTGCCAGTAGCGCCAGCTCTGGAAACACCATATATTTT
CASSASSGNTIYF
>TRBJ2-2|TRBV7-3|-|TRBD1
TGTGCCAGCAGCCAAGGGGGCCCCGGGGAGCTGTTTTTT
CASSQGGPGELFF
>TRBJ1-4|TRBV5-1|-|-
TGCGCCAGCAGCCTGGACCCCGGGGCTAATGAAAAACTGTTTTTT
CASSLDPGANEKLFF
>TRBJ1-1|TRBV2|few|-
TGTGCCAGCAGCTTACAGGACGTTAACACTGAAGCTTTCTTT
CASSLQDVNTEAFF
>TRBJ2-5|TRBV7-2|-|-
TGTGCCAGCAGCCCACCGGGACTGCGTGGTTATGGGACCCAGTACTTC
CASSPPGLRGYGTQYF
>TRBJ2-7|TRBV4-3|-|TRBD1
TGCGCCAGCAGCCAAGGGACAGGATACTCCTACGAGCAGTACTTC
CASSQGTGYSYEQYF
>TRBJ2-1|TRBV9|-|-
TGTGCCAGCAGCGTAGCTACGGGCTCCTACAATGAGCAGTTCTTC
CASSVATGSYNEQFF
>TRBJ1-1|TRBV14|-|-
TGTGCCAGCAGCCAATGGTTAAGGGCGGGAGCTTTCTTT
CASSQWLRAGAFF
>TRBJ1-2|TRBV4-3|-|-
TGCGCCAGCAGCCAAGATAATGGGCCAGGGTTTAACTATGGCTACACCTTC
CASSQDNGPGFNYGYTF
>TRBJ2-7|TRBV7-6|-|-
TGTGCCAGCAGCTTAGGAAGTCTAGCTACCTACGAGCAGTACTTC
CASSLGSLATYEQYF
>TRBJ1-2|TRBV6-6|-|-
TGTGCCAGCAGTGGCACAGGGACGGATGGCTACACCTTC
CASSGTGTDGYTF
>TRBJ2-1|TRBV11-3|once|TRBD1
TGTGCCAGCAGCTTCCGACAGGGGGGCAATGAGCAGTTCTTC
CASSFRQGGNEQFF